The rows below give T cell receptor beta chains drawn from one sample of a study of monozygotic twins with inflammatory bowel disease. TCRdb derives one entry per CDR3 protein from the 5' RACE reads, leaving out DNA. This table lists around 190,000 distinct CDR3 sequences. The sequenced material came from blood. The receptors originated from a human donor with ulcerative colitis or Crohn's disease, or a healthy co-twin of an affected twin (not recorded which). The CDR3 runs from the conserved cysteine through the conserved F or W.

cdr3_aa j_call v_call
CASSQDLGGDTQYF TRBJ2-3 TRBV4-1
CASSHSPGSSYNSPLHF TRBJ1-6 TRBV3-1
CSAQTGTKSYNEQFF TRBJ2-1 TRBV20-1
CASSRSGGTDTQYF TRBJ2-3 TRBV6-4
CASSPSGGGGSSYEQYF TRBJ2-7 TRBV11-2
CSAILQGGNEQYF TRBJ2-7 TRBV20-1
CASSLSTGAGGQPQHF TRBJ1-5 TRBV7-2
CASSLGLLPGTDTQYF TRBJ2-3 TRBV11-2
CASSPGLAGAYEQYF TRBJ2-7 TRBV5-4
CASSFGPSTGTDGYTF TRBJ1-2 TRBV5-1
CSATETDRESYEQYF TRBJ2-7 TRBV20-1
CASSQRTSGANTGELFF TRBJ2-2 TRBV7-9
CASSLLTLNYGYTF TRBJ1-2 TRBV5-1
CASSLGRRDQPQHF TRBJ1-5 TRBV7-2
CASSPGTALAYTF TRBJ1-2 TRBV6-5
CASRPTGSYEQYF TRBJ2-7 TRBV7-9
CATHQRRQETQYF TRBJ2-5 TRBV24-1
CAIAGGYEQYF TRBJ2-7 TRBV10-3
CASSRVQAEGPYSNQPQHF TRBJ1-5 TRBV12-3/TRBV12-4
CSVALNSGNTIYF TRBJ1-3 TRBV29-1
CASSSTSGGRPYEQYF TRBJ2-7 TRBV7-9
CASSPTALAGGNQETQYF TRBJ2-5 TRBV11-2
CASSSIRETQYF TRBJ2-5 TRBV12-3/TRBV12-4
CASSPTRRQGGQETQYF TRBJ2-5 TRBV18
CASRFSTGELFF TRBJ2-2 TRBV2
CASSFSSDGNEKLFF TRBJ1-4 TRBV12-3/TRBV12-4
CASSGRQNTEAFF TRBJ1-1 TRBV6-6
CAISESEGSNTIYF TRBJ1-3 TRBV10-3
CASSTTHQDTQYF TRBJ2-3 TRBV5-1
CASTPDGPEAFF TRBJ1-1 TRBV2
CASSFPLRGRVNEQFF TRBJ2-1 TRBV12-3/TRBV12-4
CSTRGRGRYYNEQFF TRBJ2-1 TRBV29-1
CASSLGPSSNQPQHF TRBJ1-5 TRBV5-6
CASSERAGPTGELFF TRBJ2-2 TRBV2
CASSFSATSFQETQYF TRBJ2-5 TRBV12-3/TRBV12-4
CSASPGTGSWHQPQHF TRBJ1-5 TRBV20-1
CASSASRDRASRPLHF TRBJ1-6 TRBV12-3/TRBV12-4
CASSLGWGSRDKASEYEQYF TRBJ2-7 TRBV12-3/TRBV12-4
CASSLVGDPYNEQFF TRBJ2-1 TRBV5-1
CASRWDRTNTEAFF TRBJ1-1 TRBV27
CASSQTGGFEKLFF TRBJ1-4 TRBV12-3/TRBV12-4
CASKDTNNQPQHF TRBJ1-5 TRBV19
CASSLMSGGNTIYF TRBJ1-3 TRBV12-3/TRBV12-4